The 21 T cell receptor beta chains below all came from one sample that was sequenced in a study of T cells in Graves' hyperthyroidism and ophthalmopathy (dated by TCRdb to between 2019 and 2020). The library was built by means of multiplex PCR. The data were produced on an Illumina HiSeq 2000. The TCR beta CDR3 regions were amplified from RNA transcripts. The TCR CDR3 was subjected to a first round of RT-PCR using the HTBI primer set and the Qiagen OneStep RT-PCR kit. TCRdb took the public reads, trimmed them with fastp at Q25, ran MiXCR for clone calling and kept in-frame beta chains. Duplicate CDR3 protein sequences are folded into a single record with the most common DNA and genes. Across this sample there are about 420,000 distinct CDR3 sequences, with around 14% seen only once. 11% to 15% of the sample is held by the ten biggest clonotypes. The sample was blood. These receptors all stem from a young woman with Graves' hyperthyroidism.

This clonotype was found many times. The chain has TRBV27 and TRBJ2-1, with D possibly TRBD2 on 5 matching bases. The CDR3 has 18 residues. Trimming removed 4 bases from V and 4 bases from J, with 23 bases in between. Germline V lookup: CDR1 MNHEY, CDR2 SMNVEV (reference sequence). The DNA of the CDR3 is TGTGCCAGCAGTTCTAACGACCTTTTTGGCGGGCCTTACAATGAGCAGTTCTTC. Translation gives CASSSNDLFGGPYNEQFF.

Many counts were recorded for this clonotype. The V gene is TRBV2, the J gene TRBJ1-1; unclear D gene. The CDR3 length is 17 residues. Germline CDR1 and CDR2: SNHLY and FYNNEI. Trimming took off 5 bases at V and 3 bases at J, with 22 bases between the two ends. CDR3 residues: CASSPLAIGVGDTEAFF. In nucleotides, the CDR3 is TGTGCCAGCAGTCCGCTCGCTATCGGGGTAGGTGACACTGAAGCTTTCTTT.

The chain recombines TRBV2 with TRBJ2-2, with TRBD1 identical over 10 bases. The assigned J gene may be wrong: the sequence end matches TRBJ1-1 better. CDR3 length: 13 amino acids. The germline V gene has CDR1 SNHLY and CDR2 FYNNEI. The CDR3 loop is CASLDRGLGGAFF. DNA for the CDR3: TGTGCCAGCCTTGACAGGGGGCTGGGTGGAGCTTTCTTT.

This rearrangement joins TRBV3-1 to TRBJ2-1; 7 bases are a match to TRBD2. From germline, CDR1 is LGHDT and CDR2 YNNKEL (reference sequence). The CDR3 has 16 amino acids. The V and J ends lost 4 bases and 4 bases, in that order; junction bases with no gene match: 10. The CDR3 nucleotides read TGTGCCAGCAGCCCCGTAAGGGGAGGGCGGTACAATGAGCAGTTCTTC. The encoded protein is CASSPVRGGRYNEQFF.

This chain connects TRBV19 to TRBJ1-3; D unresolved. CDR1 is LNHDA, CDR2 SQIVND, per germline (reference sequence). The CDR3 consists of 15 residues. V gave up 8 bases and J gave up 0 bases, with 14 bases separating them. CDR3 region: CASHQTGISGNTIYF. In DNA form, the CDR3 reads TGTGCCAGTCATCAGACCGGGATCTCTGGAAACACCATATATTTT.

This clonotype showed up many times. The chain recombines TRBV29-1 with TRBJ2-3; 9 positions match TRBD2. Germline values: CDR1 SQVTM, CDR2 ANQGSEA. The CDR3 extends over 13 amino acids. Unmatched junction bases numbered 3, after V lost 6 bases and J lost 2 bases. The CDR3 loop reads CSVVAGVTDTQYF. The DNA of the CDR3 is TGCAGCGTCGTAGCGGGAGTCACAGATACGCAGTATTTT.

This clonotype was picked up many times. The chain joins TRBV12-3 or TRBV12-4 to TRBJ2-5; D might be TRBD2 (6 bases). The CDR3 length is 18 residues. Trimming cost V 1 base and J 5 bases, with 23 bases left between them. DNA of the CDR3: TGTGCCAGCAGTTTAGGGAGGGGCGGGCCCCACCACGGGGAGACCCAGTACTTC. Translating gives CASSLGRGGPHHGETQYF.

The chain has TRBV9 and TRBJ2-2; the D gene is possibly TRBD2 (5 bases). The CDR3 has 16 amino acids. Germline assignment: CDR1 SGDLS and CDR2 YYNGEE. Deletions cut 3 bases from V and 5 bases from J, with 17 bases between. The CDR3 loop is CASSARGREGTGELFF. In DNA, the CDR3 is TGTGCCAGCAGCGCCAGAGGTAGAGAGGGTACCGGGGAGCTGTTTTTT.

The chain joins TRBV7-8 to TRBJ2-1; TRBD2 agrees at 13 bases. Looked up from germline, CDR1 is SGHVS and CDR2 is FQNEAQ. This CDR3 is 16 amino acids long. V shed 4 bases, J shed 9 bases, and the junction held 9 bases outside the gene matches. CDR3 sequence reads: CASSSRTSGRLSEQFF. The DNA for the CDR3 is TGTGCCAGCAGCTCCCGGACTAGCGGGAGACTGAGTGAGCAGTTCTTC.

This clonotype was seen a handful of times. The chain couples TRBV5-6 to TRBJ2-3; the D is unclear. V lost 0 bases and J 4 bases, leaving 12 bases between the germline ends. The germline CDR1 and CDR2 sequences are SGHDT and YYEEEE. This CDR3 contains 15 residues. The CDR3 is CASSLVLGGSDTQYF. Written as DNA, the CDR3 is TGTGCCAGCAGCTTGGTCCTAGGTGGTTCAGATACGCAGTATTTT.

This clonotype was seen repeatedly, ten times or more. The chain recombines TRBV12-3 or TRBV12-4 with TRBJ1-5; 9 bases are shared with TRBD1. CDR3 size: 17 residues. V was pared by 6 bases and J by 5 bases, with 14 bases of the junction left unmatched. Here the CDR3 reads CASRPEIGTGKDQPQHF. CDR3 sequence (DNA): TGTGCCAGCAGGCCAGAAATTGGGACAGGGAAAGATCAGCCCCAGCATTTT.

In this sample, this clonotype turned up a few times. CDR3 sequence (DNA): TGTGCCAGCAGTCCAACTCCGTGGGGCGGGAGGGCAGATACGCAGTATTTT. Amino acids: CASSPTPWGGRADTQYF. The chain couples TRBV12-3 or TRBV12-4 to TRBJ2-3, with 9 bases aligning to TRBD2. Unmatched junction bases numbered 13, after V lost 5 bases and J lost 4 bases. The CDR3 is 17 amino acids.

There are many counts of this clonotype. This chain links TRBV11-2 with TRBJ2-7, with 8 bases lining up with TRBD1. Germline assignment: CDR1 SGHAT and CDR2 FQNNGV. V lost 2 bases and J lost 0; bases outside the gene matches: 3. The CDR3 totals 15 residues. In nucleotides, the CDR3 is TGTGCCAGCAGCTTATCGACAGGGGACTCCTACGAGCAGTACTTC. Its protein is CASSLSTGDSYEQYF.

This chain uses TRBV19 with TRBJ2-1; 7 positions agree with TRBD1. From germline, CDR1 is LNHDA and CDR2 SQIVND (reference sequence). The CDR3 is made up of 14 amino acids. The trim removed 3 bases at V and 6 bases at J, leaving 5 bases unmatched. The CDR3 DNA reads TGTGCCAGTAGTATCGGGACAGACGGCAATGAGCAGTTCTTC. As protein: CASSIGTDGNEQFF.

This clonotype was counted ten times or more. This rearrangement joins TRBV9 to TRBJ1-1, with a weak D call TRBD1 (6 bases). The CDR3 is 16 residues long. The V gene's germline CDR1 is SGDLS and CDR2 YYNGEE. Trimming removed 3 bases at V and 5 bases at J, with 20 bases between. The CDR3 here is CASSGGLGRGRTEAFF. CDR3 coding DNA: TGTGCCAGCAGCGGGGGCCTTGGCAGGGGAAGAACTGAAGCTTTCTTT.

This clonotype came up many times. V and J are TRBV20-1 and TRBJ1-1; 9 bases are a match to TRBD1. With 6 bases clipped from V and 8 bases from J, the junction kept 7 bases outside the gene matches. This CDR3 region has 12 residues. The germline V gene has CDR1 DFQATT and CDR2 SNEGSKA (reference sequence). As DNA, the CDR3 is TGCAGTGCCGAGAACAGGGGGCGGGAAGCTTTCTTT. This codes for CSAENRGREAFF.

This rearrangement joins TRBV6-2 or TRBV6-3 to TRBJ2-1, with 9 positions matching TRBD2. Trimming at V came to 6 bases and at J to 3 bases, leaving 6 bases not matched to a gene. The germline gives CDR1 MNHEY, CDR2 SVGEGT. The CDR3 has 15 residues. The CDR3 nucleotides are TGTGCCAGCAGGGGGGGGCGGGGGGGCTACAATGAGCAGTTCTTC. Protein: CASRGGRGGYNEQFF.

Here the CDR3 reads CASSYVGGNYGYTF. CDR3 nucleotide sequence: TGTGCCAGCAGTTACGTTGGGGGGAACTATGGCTACACCTTC. This chain links TRBV6-2 or TRBV6-3 with TRBJ1-2; tentative D call: TRBD1 (5 bases). Germline V gene data show CDR1 as MNHEY and CDR2 as SVGEGT. There are 14 residues in the CDR3. Trimming pared 2 bases from V and 2 bases from J, leaving 9 bases between.

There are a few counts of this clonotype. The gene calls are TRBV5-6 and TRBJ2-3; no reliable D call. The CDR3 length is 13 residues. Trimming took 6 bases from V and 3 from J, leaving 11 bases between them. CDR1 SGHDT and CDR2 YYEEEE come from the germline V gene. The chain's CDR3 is CASTTLETDTQYF. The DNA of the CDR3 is TGTGCCAGCACGACTTTAGAGACAGATACGCAGTATTTT.

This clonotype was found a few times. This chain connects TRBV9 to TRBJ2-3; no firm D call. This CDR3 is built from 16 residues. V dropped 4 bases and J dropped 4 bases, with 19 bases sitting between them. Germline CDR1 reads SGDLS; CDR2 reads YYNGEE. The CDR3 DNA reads TGTGCCAGCAGCATTACACCACAACCTGTCCCAGATACGCAGTATTTT. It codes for CASSITPQPVPDTQYF.

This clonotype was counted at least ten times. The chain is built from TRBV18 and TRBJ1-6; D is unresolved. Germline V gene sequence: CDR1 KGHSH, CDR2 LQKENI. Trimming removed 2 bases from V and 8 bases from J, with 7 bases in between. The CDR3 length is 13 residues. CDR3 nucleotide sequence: TGTGCCAGCTCACCATCCTCAGATTCACCCCTCCACTTT. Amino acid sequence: CASSPSSDSPLHF.